This TCR beta chain was documented in a study of beta chain features in type 1 diabetes. Study-level results: Type 1 diabetes patients had moderately but significantly shorter TCRB CDR3s in all four CD4+ subsets.

The authors reverse transcribed all of the isolated RNA, so sequencing captured expressed TCRB transcripts. Clones were sequenced by immunoSEQ multiplex PCR, and TCRdb holds only the in-frame ones, with some missing. Here the sample spans more than 100,000 clones, over 25% being singletons. In total, each donor contributed a single heparinised blood draw that averaged around 100 mL. In this sample, this clone turned up a few times. Its antigen is not identified. Germline V gene lookup returns CDR1 MNHEY and CDR2 SVGAGI. The CDR3 has 12 residues. V dropped 8 bases and J dropped 6 bases, with 11 bases sitting between them.

The chain employs TRBV6-5 and TRBJ1-5, with D hard to call. The clonotype was recovered from a woman younger than 35 with type 1 diabetes. The sample taken for sequencing was central memory CD4+ T cells from blood. The CDR3 nucleotides are TGTGCCAGCGCCCAGGCGGGTCAGCCCCAGCATTTT. Translating it yields CASAQAGQPQHF.